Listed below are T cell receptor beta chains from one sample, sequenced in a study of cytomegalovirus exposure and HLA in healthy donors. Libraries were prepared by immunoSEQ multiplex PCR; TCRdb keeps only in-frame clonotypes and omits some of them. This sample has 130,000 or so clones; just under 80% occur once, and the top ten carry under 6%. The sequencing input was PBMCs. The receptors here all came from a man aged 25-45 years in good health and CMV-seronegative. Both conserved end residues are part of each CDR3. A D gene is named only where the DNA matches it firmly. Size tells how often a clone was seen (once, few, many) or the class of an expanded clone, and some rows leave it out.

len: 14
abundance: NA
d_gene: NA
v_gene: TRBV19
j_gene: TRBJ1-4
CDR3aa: CASRARGAFEKLFF
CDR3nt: TGTGCCAGTAGAGCTCGGGGGGCCTTTGAAAAACTGTTTTTT

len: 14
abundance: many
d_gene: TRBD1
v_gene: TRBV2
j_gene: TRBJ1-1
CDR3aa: CASRRTGGYTEAFF
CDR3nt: TGTGCCAGCAGAAGGACAGGGGGATATACTGAAGCTTTCTTT

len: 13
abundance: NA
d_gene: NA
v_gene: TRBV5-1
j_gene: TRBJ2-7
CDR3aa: CASSLAGENEQYF
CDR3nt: TGCGCCAGCAGCTTGGCGGGTGAAAACGAGCAGTACTTC

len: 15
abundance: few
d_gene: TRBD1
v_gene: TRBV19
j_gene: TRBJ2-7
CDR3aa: CASKRGTGTNYEQYF
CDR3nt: TGTGCCAGTAAAAGAGGGACAGGGACCAACTACGAGCAGTACTTC

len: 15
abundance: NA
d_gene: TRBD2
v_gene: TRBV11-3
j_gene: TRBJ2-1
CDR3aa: CASSLRSGVVNEQFF
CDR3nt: TGTGCCAGCAGCTTACGTAGCGGGGTCGTCAATGAGCAGTTCTTC

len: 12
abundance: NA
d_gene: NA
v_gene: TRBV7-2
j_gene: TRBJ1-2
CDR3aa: CASSPTGYGYTF
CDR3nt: TGTGCCAGCAGCCCGACAGGCTATGGCTACACCTTC

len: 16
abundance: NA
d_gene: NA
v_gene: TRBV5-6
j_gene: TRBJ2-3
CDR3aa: CASSLRTFGGTDTQYF
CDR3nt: TGTGCCAGCAGCTTGCGGACTTTCGGCGGCACAGATACGCAGTATTTT

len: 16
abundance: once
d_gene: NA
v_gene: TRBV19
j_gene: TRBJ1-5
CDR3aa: CASSILPGHPNQPQHF
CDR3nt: TGTGCCAGTAGCATACTGCCGGGTCATCCGAATCAGCCCCAGCATTTT

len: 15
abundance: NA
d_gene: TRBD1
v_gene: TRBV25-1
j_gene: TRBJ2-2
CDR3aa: CASSERQGFTGELFF
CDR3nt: TGTGCCAGCAGTGAACGACAGGGGTTCACCGGGGAGCTGTTTTTT

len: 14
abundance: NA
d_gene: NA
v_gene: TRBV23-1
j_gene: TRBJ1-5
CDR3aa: CASSHHRWNQPQHF
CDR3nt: TGCGCCAGCAGTCACCACAGGTGGAATCAGCCCCAGCATTTT

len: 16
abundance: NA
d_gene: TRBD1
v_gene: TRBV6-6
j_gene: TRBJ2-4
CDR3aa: CASSYSRTGPRYIQYF
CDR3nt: TGTGCCAGCAGTTACTCACGGACAGGGCCGCGGTACATTCAGTACTTC

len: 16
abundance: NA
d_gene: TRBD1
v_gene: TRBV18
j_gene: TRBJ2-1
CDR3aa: CASSPLTGGGYNEQFF
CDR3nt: TGTGCCAGCTCACCTTTGACAGGGGGCGGCTACAATGAGCAGTTCTTC

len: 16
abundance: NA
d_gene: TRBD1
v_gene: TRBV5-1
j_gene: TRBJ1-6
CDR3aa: CASSLAGQGFGSPLHF
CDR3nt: TGCGCCAGCAGCTTGGCGGGACAGGGGTTCGGTTCACCCCTCCACTTT

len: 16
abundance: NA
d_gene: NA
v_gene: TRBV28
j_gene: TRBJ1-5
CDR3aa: CASSLSVPRVNQPQHF
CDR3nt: TGTGCCAGCAGTTTATCTGTCCCCAGGGTCAATCAGCCCCAGCATTTT

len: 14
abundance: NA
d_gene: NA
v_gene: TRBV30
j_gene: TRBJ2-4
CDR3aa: CAWSVREIENIQYF
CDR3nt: TGTGCCTGGAGTGTACGGGAGATCGAAAACATTCAGTACTTC

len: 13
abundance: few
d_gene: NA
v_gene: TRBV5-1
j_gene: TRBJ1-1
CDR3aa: CASRWQVNTEAFF
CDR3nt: TGCGCCAGCAGATGGCAGGTGAACACTGAAGCTTTCTTT

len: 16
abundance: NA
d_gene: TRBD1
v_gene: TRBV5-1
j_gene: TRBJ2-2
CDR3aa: CASSIPGQGDTGELFF
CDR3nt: TGCGCCAGCAGCATCCCGGGACAGGGGGACACCGGGGAGCTGTTTTTT

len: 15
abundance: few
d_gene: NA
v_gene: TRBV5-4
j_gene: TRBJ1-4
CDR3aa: CASSLSKDSNEKLFF
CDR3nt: TGTGCCAGCAGCCTATCAAAAGACAGTAATGAAAAACTGTTTTTT

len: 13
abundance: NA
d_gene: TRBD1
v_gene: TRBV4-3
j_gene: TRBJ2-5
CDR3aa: CASSLRQGGLQYF
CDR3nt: TGCGCCAGCAGTCTCCGACAGGGTGGGTTGCAGTACTTC

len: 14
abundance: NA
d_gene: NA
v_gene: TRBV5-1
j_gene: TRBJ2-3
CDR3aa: CASRSATSTDTQYF
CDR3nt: TGCGCCAGCAGGTCCGCTACTAGCACAGATACGCAGTATTTT

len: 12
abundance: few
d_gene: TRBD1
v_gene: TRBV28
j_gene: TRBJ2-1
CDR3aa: CASIDRGYEQFF
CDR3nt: TGTGCCAGCATCGACAGGGGATACGAGCAGTTCTTC

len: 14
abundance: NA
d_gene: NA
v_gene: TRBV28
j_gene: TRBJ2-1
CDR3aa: CASSPRGADNEQFF
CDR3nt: TGTGCCAGCAGTCCACGGGGGGCCGACAATGAGCAGTTCTTC

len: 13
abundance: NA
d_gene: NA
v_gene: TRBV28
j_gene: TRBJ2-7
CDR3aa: CASIGFGVGEQYF
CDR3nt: TGTGCCAGCATCGGATTCGGGGTGGGCGAGCAGTACTTC

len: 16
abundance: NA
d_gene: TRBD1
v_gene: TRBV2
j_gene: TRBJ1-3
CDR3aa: CASSPGTGGTGNTIYF
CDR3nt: TGTGCCAGCAGTCCCGGGACAGGGGGCACTGGAAACACCATATATTTT

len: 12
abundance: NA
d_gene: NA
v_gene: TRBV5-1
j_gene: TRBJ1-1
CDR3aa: CASSLRGAEAFF
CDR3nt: TGCGCCAGCAGCCTGCGGGGAGCTGAAGCTTTCTTT

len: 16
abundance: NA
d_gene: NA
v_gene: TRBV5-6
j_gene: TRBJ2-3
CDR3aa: CASSLSGTQGPNTQYF
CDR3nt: TGTGCCAGCAGCTTGTCCGGGACTCAAGGTCCAAATACGCAGTATTTT

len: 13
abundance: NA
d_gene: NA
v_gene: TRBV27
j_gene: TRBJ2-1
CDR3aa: CASSLWGGREQFF
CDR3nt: TGTGCCAGCAGTTTATGGGGGGGCAGGGAGCAGTTCTTC

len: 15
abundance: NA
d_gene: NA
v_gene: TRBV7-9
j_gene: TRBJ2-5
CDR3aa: CASSPTLSGKETQYF
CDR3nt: TGTGCCAGCAGCCCAACCCTCAGCGGAAAAGAGACCCAGTACTTC

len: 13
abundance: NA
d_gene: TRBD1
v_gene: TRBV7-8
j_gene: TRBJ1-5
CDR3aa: CASSLRDSQPQHF
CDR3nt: TGTGCCAGCAGCTTAAGGGACAGCCAGCCCCAGCATTTT

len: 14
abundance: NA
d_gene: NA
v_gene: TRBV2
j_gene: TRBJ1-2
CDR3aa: CASSVARGSGGYTF
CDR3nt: TGTGCCAGCAGTGTCGCGAGAGGATCGGGTGGCTACACCTTC

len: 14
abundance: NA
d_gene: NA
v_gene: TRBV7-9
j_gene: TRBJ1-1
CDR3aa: CASSQQLSNTEAFF
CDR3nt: TGTGCCAGCAGCCAACAGCTTTCGAACACTGAAGCTTTCTTT

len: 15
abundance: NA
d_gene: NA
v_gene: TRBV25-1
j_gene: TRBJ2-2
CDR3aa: CASSEQTQGAGELFF
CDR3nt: TGTGCCAGCAGTGAACAGACCCAAGGGGCCGGGGAGCTGTTTTTT

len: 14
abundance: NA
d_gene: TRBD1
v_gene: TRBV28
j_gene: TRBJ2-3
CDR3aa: CASSWDSRTDTQYF
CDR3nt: TGTGCCAGCAGCTGGGACAGCCGCACAGATACGCAGTATTTT

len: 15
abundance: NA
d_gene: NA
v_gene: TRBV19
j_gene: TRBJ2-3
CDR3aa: CASSIQGPSTDTQYF
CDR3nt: TGTGCCAGTAGTATACAGGGCCCGAGCACAGATACGCAGTATTTT

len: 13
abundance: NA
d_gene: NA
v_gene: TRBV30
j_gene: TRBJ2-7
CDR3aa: CAWSRDGRPEQYF
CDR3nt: TGTGCCTGGAGCCGGGACGGGAGACCCGAGCAGTACTTC

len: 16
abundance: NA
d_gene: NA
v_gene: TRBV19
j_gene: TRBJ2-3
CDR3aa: CASSWGQTRGGDTQYF
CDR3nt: TGTGCCAGTAGTTGGGGGCAGACCAGAGGGGGAGATACGCAGTATTTT

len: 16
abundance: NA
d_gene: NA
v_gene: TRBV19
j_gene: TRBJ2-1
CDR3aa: CASSIWGLVSYNEQFF
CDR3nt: TGTGCCAGTAGTATTTGGGGGCTTGTATCCTACAATGAGCAGTTCTTC

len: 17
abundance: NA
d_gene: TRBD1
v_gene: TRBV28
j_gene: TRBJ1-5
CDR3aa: CASRTDRGGLRNQPQHF
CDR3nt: TGTGCCAGCAGAACTGACAGGGGCGGGTTGAGGAATCAGCCCCAGCATTTT

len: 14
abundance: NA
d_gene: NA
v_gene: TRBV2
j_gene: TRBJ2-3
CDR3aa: CASTKAVSTDTQYF
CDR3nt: TGTGCCAGCACCAAAGCTGTCAGCACAGATACGCAGTATTTT

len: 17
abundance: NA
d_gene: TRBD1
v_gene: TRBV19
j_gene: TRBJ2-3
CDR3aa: CASSILSGGPSTDTQYF
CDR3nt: TGTGCCAGTAGTATTTTGTCAGGGGGCCCTAGCACAGATACGCAGTATTTT

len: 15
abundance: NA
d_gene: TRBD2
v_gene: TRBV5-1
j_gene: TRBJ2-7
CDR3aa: CASSPAFGGGYEQYF
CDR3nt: TGCGCCAGCAGCCCGGCGTTTGGGGGAGGGTACGAGCAGTACTTC

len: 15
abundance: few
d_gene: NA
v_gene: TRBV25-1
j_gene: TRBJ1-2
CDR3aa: CASSDPGALIGGYTF
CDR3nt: TGTGCCAGCAGTGACCCAGGGGCCTTAATAGGAGGCTACACCTTC

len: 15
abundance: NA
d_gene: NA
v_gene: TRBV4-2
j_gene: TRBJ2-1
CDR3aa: CASSQGGTGGNEQFF
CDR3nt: TGTGCCAGCAGCCAAGGTGGGACCGGGGGAAATGAGCAGTTCTTC

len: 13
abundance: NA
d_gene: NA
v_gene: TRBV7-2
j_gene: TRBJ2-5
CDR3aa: CASHLRRAETQYF
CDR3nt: TGTGCCAGCCATTTAAGGCGGGCAGAGACCCAGTACTTC

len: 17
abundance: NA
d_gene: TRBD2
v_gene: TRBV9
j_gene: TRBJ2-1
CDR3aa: CASSVVSGGVSYNEQFF
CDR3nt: TGTGCCAGCAGCGTAGTTAGCGGGGGGGTTTCCTACAATGAGCAGTTCTTC

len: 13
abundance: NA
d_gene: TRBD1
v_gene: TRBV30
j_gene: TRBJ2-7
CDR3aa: CASTGTDLYEQYF
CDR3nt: TGTGCCTCAACCGGGACAGACCTTTACGAGCAGTACTTC

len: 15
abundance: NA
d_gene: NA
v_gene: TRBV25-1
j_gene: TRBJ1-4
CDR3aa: CASSPGETDGEKLFF
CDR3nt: TGTGCCAGCAGCCCAGGGGAGACAGATGGTGAAAAACTGTTTTTT

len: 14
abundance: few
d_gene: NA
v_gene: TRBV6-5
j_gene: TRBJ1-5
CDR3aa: CASAVLGGNQPQHF
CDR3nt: TGTGCCAGCGCCGTTTTGGGAGGCAATCAGCCCCAGCATTTT

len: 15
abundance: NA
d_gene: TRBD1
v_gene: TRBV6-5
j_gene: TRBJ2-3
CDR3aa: CASSSDTGGWNTQYF
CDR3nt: TGTGCCAGCAGCTCCGACACAGGGGGCTGGAATACGCAGTATTTT

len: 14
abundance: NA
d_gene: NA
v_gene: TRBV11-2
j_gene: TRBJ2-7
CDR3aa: CASSLARTSYEQYF
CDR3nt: TGTGCCAGCAGCCTCGCTAGAACCTCCTACGAGCAGTACTTC

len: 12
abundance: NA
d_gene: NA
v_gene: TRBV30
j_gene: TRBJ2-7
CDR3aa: CAWSVGRGEQYF
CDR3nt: TGTGCCTGGAGTGTGGGCAGGGGCGAGCAGTACTTC

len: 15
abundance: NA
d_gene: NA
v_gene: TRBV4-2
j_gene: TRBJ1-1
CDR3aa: CASSQELGQNTEAFF
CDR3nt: TGTGCCAGCAGCCAAGAATTGGGACAGAACACTGAAGCTTTCTTT

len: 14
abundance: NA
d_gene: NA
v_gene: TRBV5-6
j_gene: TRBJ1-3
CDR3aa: CASSPRDGGNTIYF
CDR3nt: TGTGCCAGCAGCCCGCGGGACGGTGGAAACACCATATATTTT

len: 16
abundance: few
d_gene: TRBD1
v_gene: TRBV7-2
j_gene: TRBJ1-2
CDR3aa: CASSSRTGGFSHGYTF
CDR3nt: TGTGCCAGCAGCTCCCGGACAGGGGGCTTTTCCCATGGCTACACCTTC

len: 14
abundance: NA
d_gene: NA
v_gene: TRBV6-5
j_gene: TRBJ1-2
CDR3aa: CASSRQDRNYGYTF
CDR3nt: TGTGCCAGCAGTAGACAGGACCGTAACTATGGCTACACCTTC

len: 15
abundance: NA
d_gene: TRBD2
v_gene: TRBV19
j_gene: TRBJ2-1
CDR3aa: CASSIPSGGNNEQFF
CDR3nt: TGTGCCAGTAGTATACCTAGCGGGGGTAACAATGAGCAGTTCTTC

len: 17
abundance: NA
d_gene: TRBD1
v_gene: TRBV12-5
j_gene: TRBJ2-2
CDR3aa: CASGLAQTGGGTGELFF
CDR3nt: TGTGCTAGTGGTTTGGCGCAGACAGGGGGAGGCACCGGGGAGCTGTTTTTT

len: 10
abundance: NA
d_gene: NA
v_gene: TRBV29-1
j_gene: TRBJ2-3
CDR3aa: CSGGEDTQYF
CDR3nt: TGCAGCGGCGGAGAAGATACGCAGTATTTT

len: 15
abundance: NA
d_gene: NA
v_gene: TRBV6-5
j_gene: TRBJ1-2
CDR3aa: CASTLGSDSNYGYTF
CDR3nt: TGTGCCAGCACCCTCGGGTCGGACAGCAACTATGGCTACACCTTC